This T cell receptor (beta chain) was found in a study of blood T cells in healthy people across ages. Germline values: CDR1 MDHEN, CDR2 SYDVKM. The V gene end was trimmed by 3 bases and the J gene end by 0 bases; junction bases not matched to a gene: 15. This CDR3 region has 19 residues. A second PCR of about 7 to 11 cycles used a sample-barcoded 5' primer and a J-beta primer mix. Using its own MiXCR run on the 5' RACE reads, TCRdb lists one record per CDR3 protein. Of over 450,000 distinct CDR3 sequences in the sample, around 24% are singletons; the top ten hold approximately 8.7%. This clonotype was seen more than once but under ten times. The antigen is not known. Whole-study results and caveats: Roughly linear age-related decline in beta diversity appeared, significant by age approximately 43.

The data were also submitted as part of a second study, on T cells of mothers and their children.

The chain employs TRBV28 and TRBJ2-5, with 8 nucleotides matching TRBD2. The receptor comes from a boy between 10 and 17 years old in good health. The sequencing input was blood. CDR3 DNA sequence: TGTGCCAGCAGTTTTAAGGGACAACGGGGGGGCGGCTACCAAGAGACCCAGTACTTC. Translated: CASSFKGQRGGGYQETQYF.